This entry concerns a single TCR beta chain. The assay was immunoSEQ multiplex PCR, and TCRdb's table has in-frame clones only and misses some. The sample records tens of thousands of clones, 91% being singletons. The data originate from a study of control samples from healthy donors and cancer patients. The CDR3 runs to 19 residues. The chain combines TRBV21-1 with TRBJ1-5; the table calls TRBD1, which could not be checked here. TRBV21-1 is reported as a pseudogene. Sequenced sample: blood. The receptor comes from a woman aged 25 to 39 in good health. CDR3: CASRRPECTGATSNQPQHF. DNA for the CDR3: TGTGCCAGCCGACGTCCCGAATGCACAGGGGCGACGAGCAATCAGCCCCAGCATTTT.